This TCR beta chain comes out of a study of response to subunit inactivated influenza vaccine listed by TCRdb under 2018. With respect to the entire study: The study used deep quantitative T cell receptor repertoire profiling to track responses to a trivalent subunit inactivated influenza vaccine.

Library generation was performed with RT-PCR. TCRdb names Illumina HiSeq 2500 as the instrument used. In TCRdb, the public reads were trimmed at Q25 with fastp and aligned with MiXCR, with productive beta chains retained. Merged by CDR3 protein, the rows form single entries marked with the most common genes and DNA. Recorded for this sample are hundreds of thousands of distinct CDR3 sequences; 15% to 17% of them occurred a single time. Of the sample, around 10% is held by the ten largest clones. Of note for this clonotype: Its antigen has not been determined. Base qualities are not provided; no much larger clone lies one nucleotide away.

CDR1 and CDR2 are drawn from the germline V gene (reference sequence): LGHDT, YNNKEL. The CDR3 spans 11 residues, from the cysteine through the phenylalanine. The entry retains the CDR3 DNA only, 33 bases that are in frame from base 1. V loses 2 bases of germline sequence and J loses 5 bases, and the interval between the two ends is 4 bases. What the study reported, not specific to this receptor: It was suggested by the authors that each seasonal influenza vaccination may recruit only a limited number of new T cells.

The chain employs TRBV3-1 and TRBJ2-7; no confident D gene assignment can be made. This clonotype was obtained from a man between 45 and 60 years old who received an inactivated influenza vaccine. Donor details come from another sample of the same person, matched by shared clones. The material was PBMCs from blood, obtained roughly 12 days after vaccination. The nucleotide sequence reads TGTGCCAGCAGCCAATTCAACGAGCAGTACTTC. This sequence encodes CASSQFNEQYF.